This T cell receptor beta chain is from a study of sequential checkpoint blockade in melanoma. Looking at the study overall: Patients were randomized 1:1 to nivolumab-then-ipilimumab or ipilimumab-then-nivolumab first-line. Each arm's sequence ended with maintenance nivolumab.

This sample's treatment: randomized to nivolumab then ipilimumab (arm A) or the reverse (arm B). Patients had received no earlier DNA-damaging chemotherapy. From thawed PBMCs, live CD3+CD8+ cells negative for CD19 and CD56 were sorted. Judged by abundance, this clone is medium-sized. In the same sample, other DNA sequences code for this CDR3. CDR3 size: 15 residues. Germline CDR1 reads PRHDT; CDR2 reads FYEKMQ (reference sequence). V trimming: 4 bases; J trimming: 2 bases; junction bases outside the gene matches: 7. The assay was immunoSEQ multiplex PCR, and TCRdb's table has in-frame clones only and misses some. The sample carries some 13,000 clones, around 70% recorded once.

The chain carries TRBV13 and TRBJ1-1, with 7 bases lining up with TRBD1. This specimen was CD8+ T cells sorted from blood (inferred from file names), taken from a patient given nivolumab and ipilimumab in sequence. This sequence was found in a human donor with melanoma. This CDR3 reads CASSSWDSKNTEAFF. CDR3 nucleotides: TGTGCCAGCAGCTCCTGGGACAGCAAAAACACTGAAGCTTTCTTT.